The 17 T cell receptor beta chains presented below share a single source sample, sequenced in a study of regulatory T cells in long-lasting Graves disease. Time point reported: persistent/refractory GD, antithyroid drugs over 5 years with positive TRAb. The TCR library used RNA extracted from PBMCs. iRepertoire HTBI primers and Arm-PCR of CDR3 regions built TCR beta libraries. TCRdb re-called the multiplex PCR reads through MiXCR, storing one row per CDR3 protein. The data show under 450,000 distinct CDR3 sequences, about 25% seen once. The starting material was peripheral blood mononuclear cells (PBMCs), obtained when the disease was refractory, from a patient treated with antithyroid drugs. The receptors originated from a female donor with Graves disease.

On this clonotype: The germline gene is not matched at one end of the junction; a read error may be the cause. The chain is built from TRBV6-4 and TRBJ1-1; tentatively, D is TRBD1 (6 bases). CDR1 is MRHNA, CDR2 SNTAGT, per germline. The CDR3 has 16 amino acids. The CDR3 spells CASTETPRGFDTEAFF. In DNA, the CDR3 is TGCGCCAGCACCGAAACGCCCAGGGGCTTCGACACTGAAGCTTTCTTT.

This clonotype came up many times. V is TRBV2 and J is TRBJ1-1, with unresolved D. CDR1 is SNHLY and CDR2 is FYNNEI in the germline V gene. The CDR3 loop spans 15 amino acids. V shed 4 bases and J shed 1 base, with 13 bases lying between them. The CDR3 protein is CASSARGGPNTEAFF. The DNA of the CDR3 is TGTGCCAGCAGTGCCCGGGGAGGACCGAACACTGAAGCTTTCTTT. The full variable domain, in which reference TRBV2 and TRBJ1-1 provide the parts outside the CDR3, is EPEVTQTPSHQVTQMGQEVILRCVPISNHLYFYWYRQILGQKVEFLVSFYNNEISEKSEIFDDQFSVERPDGSNFTLKIRSTKLEDSAMYFCASSARGGPNTEAFFGQGTRLTVV.

This clonotype was found a few times. The chain couples TRBV29-1 to TRBJ2-7; D possibly corresponds to TRBD2 (7 bases). This CDR3 is built from 15 residues. Between the trimmed V and J ends, which lost 1 base and 2 bases, there was a span of 15 bases. Germline CDR1 reads SQVTM; CDR2 reads ANQGSEA. The CDR3 loop is CSVEGGGLEAYEQYF. The DNA for the CDR3 is TGCAGCGTTGAAGGGGGGGGGCTGGAGGCCTACGAGCAGTACTTC.

This clonotype has at least ten counts. This rearrangement joins TRBV6-1 to TRBJ1-2; D call uncertain. The ends were cut back, 7 bases at V and 4 bases at J, with 19 bases in the middle. The CDR3 loop spans 15 amino acids. Germline V gene data show CDR1 as MNHNS and CDR2 as SASEGT. DNA of the CDR3: TGTGCCAGCAAAGTGGCTGCAGGACCAGTCTATGGCTACACCTTC. Its protein is CASKVAAGPVYGYTF.

This clonotype was seen many times. The chain couples TRBV12-3 or TRBV12-4 to TRBJ2-2; 8 bases align to TRBD1. Losses at the gene ends were 3 bases for V and 1 base for J; bases not matched to a gene: 1. This CDR3 comprises 15 residues. CDR3 in amino acids: CASSLGTGNTGELFF. CDR3 coding DNA: TGTGCCAGCAGTTTGGGGACAGGGAACACCGGGGAGCTGTTTTTT.

J is TRBJ2-1 and V is TRBV2; D not resolved. V was trimmed by 6 bases and J by 6 bases, leaving 6 bases between them. Germline lookup yields CDR1 SNHLY and CDR2 FYNNEI. The CDR3 extends over 11 amino acids. This CDR3 is CASSVRNEQFF. The CDR3, as DNA: TGTGCCAGCAGCGTACGCAATGAGCAGTTCTTC. Based on the CDR3 plus reference TRBV2 and TRBJ2-1, the full variable domain is EPEVTQTPSHQVTQMGQEVILRCVPISNHLYFYWYRQILGQKVEFLVSFYNNEISEKSEIFDDQFSVERPDGSNFTLKIRSTKLEDSAMYFCASSVRNEQFFGPGTRLTVL.

This clonotype was detected a few times. The chain links TRBV7-2 to TRBJ2-7; 8 bases align to TRBD1. Trimming at V came to 2 bases and at J to 7 bases, leaving 10 bases not matched to a gene. The CDR3 totals 15 residues. Germline V lookup: CDR1 SGHTA, CDR2 FQGNSA. The CDR3 here is CASSLLTGGSKEQYF. The CDR3 DNA reads as TGTGCCAGCAGCTTATTAACAGGGGGTTCTAAAGAGCAGTACTTC.

Ten or more counts support this clonotype. CDR3 sequence: CASSQWRGEETQYF. DNA for the CDR3: TGTGCCAGCAGCCAATGGCGGGGTGAAGAGACCCAGTACTTC. This chain links TRBV3-1 with TRBJ2-5; perhaps TRBD2 as D (6 bases). The CDR3 spans 14 residues. Looked up from germline, CDR1 is LGHDT and CDR2 is YNNKEL (reference sequence). Between the trimmed V and J ends, which lost 2 bases and 3 bases, there was a span of 10 bases.

This clonotype came up a few times. CDR3 bases: TGTGCCAGCAGCCCACAGGGGGGATCCGGGGAGCTGTTTTTT. Its translation: CASSPQGGSGELFF. The genes are TRBV5-4 and TRBJ2-2; 8 bases line up with TRBD1. Per germline, CDR1 SGHNT and CDR2 YYREEE (reference sequence). This CDR3 spans 14 amino acids. The V segment lost 4 bases and the J segment 6 bases; nucleotides outside the gene matches: 5.

This clonotype has at least ten counts. V and J are TRBV5-1 and TRBJ2-7, with 8 bases matching TRBD1. The CDR3 runs 15 residues. The trim removed 0 bases at V and 4 bases at J, leaving 6 bases unmatched. The V gene's germline CDR1 is SGHRS and CDR2 YFSETQ. CDR3 coding DNA: TGCGCCAGCAGCTTGGTTCCAGGGGGCATATACGAGCAGTACTTC. Translation: CASSLVPGGIYEQYF.

Of note for this clonotype: It may be a read error: a sequence one base away is much more abundant. V and J are TRBV6-9 and TRBJ1-1, with D hard to call. CDR3 length: 14 residues. From germline, CDR1 is MNHGY and CDR2 SVAAGI. Trimming stripped 4 bases from V and 2 bases from J, with 11 bases between. The CDR3 DNA sequence: TGTGCCAGCAGTTGCATTCCGGGAAACACTGAAGCTTTCTTT. It yields the protein CASSCIPGNTEAFF.

This clonotype appeared many times. The chain joins TRBV28 to TRBJ2-7, with no clear D. Trimming took 7 bases from V and 7 from J, leaving 17 bases between them. The CDR3 totals 13 residues. Germline values: CDR1 MDHEN, CDR2 SYDVKM. The CDR3 sequence: CASISPIGFEQYF. CDR3 nucleotide sequence: TGTGCCAGCATCAGTCCGATAGGGTTTGAGCAGTACTTC.

The V gene is TRBV6-5, the J gene TRBJ2-7; TRBD1 matches at 10 bases. This CDR3 is 17 amino acids long. After removal of 0 bases from V and 7 bases from J, the junction contained 12 bases not matched to a gene. CDR1 is MNHEY and CDR2 is SVGAGI in the germline V gene. The CDR3 DNA reads as TGTGCCAGCAGTTACTCGACTGGGGGACAGGGGAATTCGGAGCAGTACTTC. Translating gives CASSYSTGGQGNSEQYF.

This clonotype was seen ten or more times. V usage is TRBV28 and J usage is TRBJ1-2, with unresolved D. The V gene lost 6 bases and the J gene lost 3 bases, with 20 bases spanning the gap. The CDR3 has 16 residues. Per germline, CDR1 MDHEN and CDR2 SYDVKM. CDR3 region: CASSTLTGSIDYGYTF. Written as DNA, the CDR3 is TGTGCCAGCAGCACCCTCACGGGCAGTATCGACTATGGCTACACCTTC.

This clonotype occurred many times. The genes are TRBV6-5 and TRBJ1-2; 7 positions match TRBD1. The J segment lost 5 bases and the V segment lost 0 bases, leaving 6 bases of the junction unmatched. The germline V gene encodes CDR1 MNHEY and CDR2 SVGAGI. The CDR3 spans 15 residues. CDR3 sequence reads: CASSYSSSGGYGYTF. The CDR3 nucleotides are TGTGCCAGCAGTTACTCTTCTTCAGGGGGGTATGGCTACACCTTC.

This clonotype has ten or more counts. The chain joins TRBV28 to TRBJ1-5; possibly TRBD1 for D (6 bases). This CDR3 spans 14 amino acids. Trimming pared 3 bases from V and 6 bases from J, leaving 12 bases between. CDR1 and CDR2 from the germline V gene are MDHEN and SYDVKM. This CDR3 reads CASSFSGGSQPQHF. CDR3 DNA: TGTGCCAGCAGTTTCTCGGGGGGCAGTCAGCCCCAGCATTTT.

At least ten counts were recorded for this clonotype. The chain has TRBV2 and TRBJ2-5; the D call may be TRBD1 or TRBD2 (5 bases each). V shed 6 bases and J shed 1 base, with 6 bases lying between them. Germline CDR1 is SNHLY and CDR2 is FYNNEI. This CDR3 is built from 12 residues. The CDR3 DNA reads as TGTGCCAGCAGAGGGACCCAAGAGACCCAGTACTTC. This codes for CASRGTQETQYF.